This is a list of T cell receptor beta chains from one sample in a study of T cell responses to AZD1222 COVID-19 vaccine. Data came from immunoSEQ multiplex PCR; TCRdb stores just in-frame clones and leaves some out. The profile covers under 150,000 clones, with around 90% appearing a single time and about 3% taken by the ten largest. Sequenced material: peripheral blood, taken on day 0 of AZD1222 vaccination. All receptors come from an adult in good health. The CDR3 runs from the conserved cysteine through the conserved F or W. Some rows mark clone size as missing; the rest say once, few, many or name a class of expanded clone.

>TRBV4-1|NA
CASSPRGGDSYGYTF
>TRBV19|NA
CASSEGGVAKNIQYF
>TRBV28|NA
CASSLIGAAENTEAFF
>TRBV11-3|NA
CASSLGGGETQYF
>TRBV11-3|NA
CASSSSTGNADTQYF
>TRBV18|NA
CASSPGREDGYTF
>TRBV25-1|once
CASSEGGQPQHF
>TRBV24-1|NA
CATSEPRLAGVSTDTQYF
>TRBV5-6|NA
CASSLPRGTGYTF
>TRBV9|NA
CASSVVSLEETQYF
>TRBV9|NA
CASSVEGTADLTF
>TRBV4-2|NA
CASSREQEGGYTF
>TRBV30|NA
CAGLAAHTGELFF
>TRBV6-5|NA
CASSYGVWEKLFF
>TRBV6-5|NA
CASKTSGLYEQYF
>TRBV5-4|NA
CASSPEPIGTANTEAFF
>TRBV2|NA
CASSMDGKPDQPQHF
>TRBV5-1|few
CASSLATTKRYNEQFF
>TRBV4-3|NA
CASSQDLRETVGELFF
>TRBV4-1|NA
CASSQVPPSGGVAGGPREQYF